Below, 6 T cell receptor beta chains from the same sample are listed, as sequenced in a study of Tregs in tolerant kidney transplant recipients. The antigens of these receptors remain unknown. Profiled with immunoSEQ multiplex PCR; TCRdb holds only in-frame clones, not every one. There are around 30,000 clones in the sample; 70% to 85% occur only once, and 2% to 2.5% lies in the top ten. The sample comprised Tregs from blood cultured with allogeneic cells. These receptors originate from a human donor in good health.

The rearrangement links TRBV6-1 to TRBJ2-1; the match to TRBD1 covers 8 bases. V was pared by 7 bases and J by 10 bases, with 12 bases of the junction left unmatched. The CDR3 is 14 residues long. Looked up from germline, CDR1 is MNHNS and CDR2 is SASEGT. The CDR3 sequence: CASTPNQGAREQFF. CDR3 sequence (DNA): TGTGCCAGCACCCCGAACCAGGGGGCGCGGGAGCAGTTCTTC.

This chain uses TRBV7-9 with TRBJ2-1; D is undetermined. The CDR3 totals 13 residues. Trimming removed 5 bases at V and 12 bases at J, with 17 bases between. Germline CDR1 is SEHNR and CDR2 is FQNEAQ (reference sequence). CDR3 nucleotides: TGTGCCAGCAGCCCCGGCGCATTCTCAATGCAGTTCTTC. It yields the protein CASSPGAFSMQFF. The full variable domain, rest sourced from reference TRBV7-9 and TRBJ2-1, is DTGVSQNPRHKITKRGQNVTFRCDPISEHNRLYWYRQTLGQGPEFLTYFQNEAQLEKSRLLSDRFSAERPKGSFSTLEIQRTEQGDSAMYLCASSPGAFSMQFFGPGTRLTVL.

The DNA for the CDR3 is TGTGCCAGCAGCCCCGGACAGTTGAACACTGAAGCTTTCTTT. Its protein is CASSPGQLNTEAFF. The chain recombines TRBV6-6 with TRBJ1-1, with a weak D call TRBD1 (6 bases). The CDR3 has 14 residues. With 6 bases removed from V and 0 bases from J, the gap between germline ends came to 11 bases. Looked up from germline, CDR1 is MNHNY and CDR2 is SVGAGI (reference sequence).

The V call is TRBV4-2, the J call TRBJ2-1; 16 nucleotides align to TRBD2. This CDR3 has 16 residues. Trimming took 4 bases from V and 6 from J; bases not matched to a gene: 3. In germline, CDR1 is LGHNA, CDR2 YNFKEQ. DNA of the CDR3: TGTGCCAGCAGCCCGGGACTAGCGGGAGGGAGCAATGAGCAGTTCTTC. It translates to CASSPGLAGGSNEQFF.

V and J are TRBV7-9 and TRBJ2-3, with a weak D call TRBD1 (6 bases). From germline, CDR1 is SEHNR and CDR2 FQNEAQ (reference sequence). This CDR3 spans 19 amino acids. The V end lost 1 base, the J end lost 0 bases, and 20 bases lay between the germline ends. In nucleotides, the CDR3 is TGTGCCAGCAGCTTAGGGAGACAGGCACGCCCCCTGAGCACAGATACGCAGTATTTT. This codes for CASSLGRQARPLSTDTQYF.

The sample holds one count of this clone. The chain couples TRBV6-1 to TRBJ2-5, with 7 positions matching TRBD2. Judging by the DNA end, TRBJ2-7 fits better; the J call may be wrong. This CDR3 contains 14 residues. The V gene's germline CDR1 is MNHNS and CDR2 SASEGT. In DNA, the CDR3 is TGTGCCAGCGGGGCTAGCGGCCTCCTCCACGAGCAGTACTTC. This codes for CASGASGLLHEQYF.